The sequence of this T cell receptor beta chain was determined in a study of vaccination and CD4 T cells after COVID-19 (dated by TCRdb to between 2021 and 2024). Background on the whole study: SARS-CoV-2 positivity had been established in the convalescent patients by nasal swab PCR, and mild disease was recorded in eight to ten of these patients and severe disease in one. In the convalescent cohort there were six males and four females, among whom were two Hispanic individuals, seven Caucasians, two Asians and one multiracial person. Two doses of either the Pfizer-BioNTech BNT162b2 vaccine (n=8) or the Moderna mRNA-1273 vaccine (n=2) were administered to participants. Post-COVID blood samples from convalescent patients were collected a median of around 100 days after diagnosis, with a range of about 35 to 161 days. Post-vaccine blood samples were collected a median of around 70 days after the second vaccine dose, ranging from about 13 to 241 days. Culture stimuli were overlapping spike peptide pools from SARS-CoV-2 and from the common cold coronaviruses HCoV-NL63, HCoV-OC43 and HCoV-229E. As controls, cultures received a CEFX viral epitope pool (the positive control), an HIV-1 Nef peptide pool (the negative control), or no peptide at all. In around nine COVID-19 convalescent patients and 4 infection-naive healthy vaccine recipients, the spike-specific CD4+ TCR repertoire before mRNA vaccination was compared with the repertoire after mRNA vaccination. The full study reports these points: Only a relatively small number of convalescent patients were included in the study, and early timepoints following natural infection were not analyzed. Although the median number of SARS-CoV-2-reactive clonotypes went up from roughly 22 after infection to around 39 after vaccination, the increase was not significant. In convalescent patients, nearly all vaccine-specific clones (304 of 307) were found to be mono-reactive for SARS-CoV-2 spike rather than cross-reactive with common cold coronaviruses. In convalescent patients, a median roughly 87% of post-vaccine SARS-CoV-2-reactive clones were detected only after vaccination, suggesting vaccine-specific priming.

Library preparation used PCR. DNA from cultured CD4+ T cells underwent TCR sequencing with the Oncomine TCR Beta short-read assay at the Johns Hopkins FTIC core. The QIAamp micro DNA kit was used to extract genomic DNA from the cultured CD4+ T cells. Oncomine TCR Beta libraries from cultured CD4+ T cells were pooled with unique dual indexes and sequenced on an Illumina iSeq 100. The source study handled its data this way. Non-productive sequences were removed, and CDR3s not starting with C, not ending with F or W, or shorter than 7 amino acids were discarded. The MANAFEST web application was used to identify antigen-specific clonotypes by comparing peptide-stimulated wells against reference wells and other culture wells. For a clone to be called positive, the clone needed an FDR below 0.05, an odds ratio above 5, and a productive frequency above 0.1% in at least two of three replicate wells. Cross-reactive clonotypes were defined as significantly expanded in both SARS-CoV-2 spike wells and at least one common cold coronavirus spike condition. Using R version 3.6.1, CDR3 homology was evaluated through Levenshtein distances (stringdist) along with unrooted phylogenetic trees (ape). The public reads were run again by TCRdb, first through fastp at Q25 and then through MiXCR, and only productive beta chains were kept. Entries that share a CDR3 protein sequence are merged under the most common genes and DNA. Clone size and V and J calls follow TCRdb, not the original study. Present in this sample are tens of thousands of distinct CDR3 sequences, 62% of which were seen just once. The top ten hold over 7.5% of the sample.

The sample's treatment or condition label is to be understood as: roughly 10-day PBMC culture with coronavirus spike peptide pools or control peptides (ViraFEST assay). The ViraFEST assay, used in the study, expanded antigen-specific T cells with peptide pools and then identified the expanded clonotypes through TCR sequencing. The convalescent patients' positive SARS-CoV-2 PCR tests were from March to December 2020, which was before the Alpha, Beta and Delta variants emerged in the United States. Each well held around 1.9 million PBMCs cultured with roughly 10 ug/ml peptide pools in IMDM containing 5% human AB serum and 7.5 to 10 IU/ml IL-2. Half of the culture medium was replaced with fresh IL-2-containing medium on days 3 and 7. After 10 days of culture, CD4+ T cells were isolated by negative selection with the EasySep CD4+ T cell isolation kit. Ficoll-Paque Plus gradient centrifugation was used to isolate PBMCs from whole blood, and the isolated PBMCs were then either used fresh or cryopreserved at -140C. In general, triplicate wells were set up for every culture condition.

Concerning this clonotype itself: No cognate antigen has been identified for it. Base-call qualities are not available, and no considerably larger clone is one nucleotide away.

Sequencing input: CD4+ T cells from blood, cultured in vitro. This TCR was sampled from a human donor who had recovered from COVID-19.

The CDR3 loop reads CSARPGQGGRNTEAFF. DNA sequence: TGCAGTGCTAGACCCGGGCAGGGGGGTCGGAACACTGAAGCTTTCTTT. In this chain, TRBV20-1 is recombined with TRBJ1-1; 7 junctional bases match TRBD1. V ends up 2 bases short and J 1 base short, with an unmatched junction base count of 10. Per the germline V gene (reference sequence), DFQATT is the CDR1 and SNEGSKA is the CDR2. The CDR3 measures 16 amino acids from cysteine to phenylalanine. Of all the DNA, just the CDR3 is kept, 48 bases in frame from base 1.